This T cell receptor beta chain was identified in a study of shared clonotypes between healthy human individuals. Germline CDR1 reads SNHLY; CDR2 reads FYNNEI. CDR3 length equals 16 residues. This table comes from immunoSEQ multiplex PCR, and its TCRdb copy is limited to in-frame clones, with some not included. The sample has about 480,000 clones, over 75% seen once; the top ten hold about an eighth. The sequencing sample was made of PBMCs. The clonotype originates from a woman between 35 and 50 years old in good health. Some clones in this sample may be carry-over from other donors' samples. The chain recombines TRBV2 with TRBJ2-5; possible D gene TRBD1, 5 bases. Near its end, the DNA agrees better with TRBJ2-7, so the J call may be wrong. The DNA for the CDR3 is TGTGCCAGCAGGTACTCCCTGGGGCCGAGCTCCTACGAGCAGTACTTC. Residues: CASRYSLGPSSYEQYF.